This T cell receptor (beta chain) is from a study of shared clonotypes between healthy human individuals. Overall study findings and caveats: Rarefaction gave evidence that sorted-subset sequencing remained incomplete despite large depth. Sequencing depth was predicted to influence how clonotypes are shared among donors.

On this clone: What it recognizes is unknown.

Profiled with immunoSEQ multiplex PCR; TCRdb holds only in-frame clones, not every one. Among approximately 2.4 million clones, about 94% were seen once, and the ten largest hold over 0.1%. CDR3 length: 15 residues. V was pared by 7 bases and J by 0 bases, with 16 bases between. CDR1 and CDR2 (germline): MNHEY, SVGAGI. The V call is TRBV6-5, the J call TRBJ2-7; weak D call: TRBD2 (6 bases). The TCR was taken from a man aged 18 to 35 in good health. Material: naive CD4+ T cells sorted from blood. Sample subset: CD45RA+ positively selected. The DNA for the CDR3 is TGTGCCAGCACCGGTGCTAGCGCCAGCTCCTACGAGCAGTACTTC. It specifies CASTGASASSYEQYF.